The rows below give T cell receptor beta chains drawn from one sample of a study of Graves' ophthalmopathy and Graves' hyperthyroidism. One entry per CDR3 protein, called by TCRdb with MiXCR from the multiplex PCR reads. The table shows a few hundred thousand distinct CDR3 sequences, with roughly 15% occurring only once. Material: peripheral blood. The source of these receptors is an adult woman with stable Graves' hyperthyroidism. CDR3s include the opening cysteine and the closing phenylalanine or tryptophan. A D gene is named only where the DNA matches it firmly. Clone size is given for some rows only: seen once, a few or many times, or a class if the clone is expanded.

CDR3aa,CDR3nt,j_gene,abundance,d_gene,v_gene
CASSSLTGKYGYTF,TGTGCCAGCAGCTCCCTGACAGGGAAGTATGGCTACACCTTC,TRBJ1-2,NA,TRBD1,TRBV5-6
CASSFAGTSYEQYF,TGTGCCAGCAGCTTCGCGGGAACCAGTTACGAGCAGTACTTC,TRBJ2-7,many,NA,TRBV7-8
CASSLAGLNSNQPQHF,TGTGCCAGCAGCTTAGCGGGGTTAAATAGCAATCAGCCCCAGCATTTT,TRBJ1-5,NA,NA,TRBV6-5
CASSRISGAWINQPQHF,TGCGCCAGCAGCCGAATATCAGGGGCATGGATAAATCAGCCCCAGCATTTT,TRBJ1-5,many,NA,TRBV5-1
CARPKGASGRKQYF,TGTGCCAGACCTAAGGGGGCGAGCGGGAGAAAGCAGTACTTC,TRBJ2-7,many,NA,TRBV28
CASSQVLKGLAGSEQYF,TGCGCCAGCAGCCAAGTCCTTAAAGGACTAGCGGGGAGCGAGCAGTACTTC,TRBJ2-7,few,TRBD2,TRBV4-3
CASSLMVPYEQYF,TGTGCCAGCAGTTTGATGGTACCCTACGAGCAGTACTTC,TRBJ2-7,many,NA,TRBV28
CASSLGGALHHEQYF,TGTGCCAGCAGTTTAGGGGGGGCCTTACACCACGAGCAGTACTTC,TRBJ2-7,many,NA,TRBV28
CSARVGNTYEQYF,TGCAGTGCTAGAGTTGGCAATACCTACGAGCAGTACTTC,TRBJ2-7,many,NA,TRBV20-1
CAIRGQGDEETQYF,TGTGCCATCCGAGGACAGGGTGATGAGGAGACCCAGTACTTC,TRBJ2-5,many,TRBD1,TRBV10-3
CASTIQRGDGYTF,TGTGCCAGCACCATTCAAAGGGGTGATGGCTACACCTTC,TRBJ1-2,NA,NA,TRBV7-9
CASSMSVSGLAGNIQYF,TGTGCCAGTAGTATGTCGGTTTCTGGACTAGCTGGTAACATTCAGTACTTC,TRBJ2-4,many,TRBD2,TRBV19
CASSEWQGVTYEQYF,TGTGCCAGCAGTGAGTGGCAGGGCGTCACCTACGAGCAGTACTTC,TRBJ2-7,many,NA,TRBV6-1
CASSGGRAGRRNTEAFF,TGTGCCAGCAGCGGGGGGAGGGCAGGGAGGCGGAACACTGAAGCTTTCTTT,TRBJ1-1,many,NA,TRBV9
CATSRGARFETQYF,TGTGCCACCAGCAGAGGAGCTAGATTCGAGACCCAGTACTTC,TRBJ2-5,many,NA,TRBV15